The entry below gives a single T cell receptor (beta chain) sequence along with its context. The antigen is not known. This CDR3 region has 14 residues. The V gene's germline CDR1 is MNHEY and CDR2 SVGAGI. Trimming removed 4 bases from V and 3 bases from J, with 11 bases in between. Sample-barcoded 5' priming and a J-beta primer mix drove a second PCR of roughly 6 to 12 cycles. Every molecule of cDNA carried a tag from a template-switch adaptor with 12 random nucleotides. TCRdb re-called the 5' RACE reads with MiXCR, one entry per CDR3 protein. The sample lists 1,300,000 or so distinct CDR3 sequences, 59% occurring once. This entry is derived from a study of blood T cells in healthy people across ages. General observations from the study: Per million T cells, TCR beta diversity dropped roughly linearly as age increased.

The sequence derives from a man aged 18 to 35 in good health. Input material: blood. This rearrangement joins TRBV6-5 to TRBJ2-3, with a weak D call TRBD2 (5 bases). CDR3 sequence (DNA): TGTGCCAGCAGTTTAGCGTGGGATACAGATACGCAGTATTTT. Its protein product is CASSLAWDTDTQYF.